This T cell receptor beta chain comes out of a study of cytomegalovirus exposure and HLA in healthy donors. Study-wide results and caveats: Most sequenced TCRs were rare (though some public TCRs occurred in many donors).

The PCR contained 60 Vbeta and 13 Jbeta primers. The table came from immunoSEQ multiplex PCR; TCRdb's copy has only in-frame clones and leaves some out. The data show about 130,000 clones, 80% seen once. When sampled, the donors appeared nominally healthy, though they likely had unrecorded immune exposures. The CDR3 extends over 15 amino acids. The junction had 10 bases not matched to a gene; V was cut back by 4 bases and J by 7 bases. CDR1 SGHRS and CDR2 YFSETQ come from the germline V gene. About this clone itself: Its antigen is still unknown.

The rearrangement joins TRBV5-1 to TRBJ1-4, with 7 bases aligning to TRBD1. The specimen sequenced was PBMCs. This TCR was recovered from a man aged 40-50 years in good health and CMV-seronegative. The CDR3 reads CASSRGTAGGEKLFF. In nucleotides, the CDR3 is TGCGCCAGCAGCAGAGGGACAGCGGGGGGTGAAAAACTGTTTTTT.